Reported below is one T cell receptor (beta chain). This sample is part of a study of blood T cell repertoires in COVID-19. Study-level information: From T cells, B-cell-depleted T cells, or PBMCs came the material, which was cDNA or gDNA.

Original processing methods: Reference gene primer amplification gave estimated nucleated cell counts. Clones were read by immunoSEQ multiplex PCR, and TCRdb kept only the in-frame ones, dropping some. That table is the source of V, J and clone size, and D and trimming were worked out from the DNA. The sample holds 95,000 to 120,000 clones, roughly 85% seen once. This clonotype originated in an older woman with COVID-19, enrolled during active disease. Source material: peripheral blood.

CDR3 DNA: TGTGCCAGCAGTTACCCCAGGGCCGCTGAAGCTTTCTTT. Amino acids: CASSYPRAAEAFF. V gene TRBV6-2 or TRBV6-3 combines with J gene TRBJ1-1; D is possibly TRBD1 (5 bases). Trimming removed 2 bases from V and 6 bases from J, with 10 bases in between. Germline loops: CDR1 MNHEY, CDR2 SVGEGT. The CDR3 consists of 13 residues.